This TCR beta chain was sequenced during a study of cytomegalovirus exposure and HLA in healthy donors. General study points: It was found in a later analysis that first-cohort TCR clusters tended to co-occur in the 90 to 150 validation repertoires. Altogether, some 170 TCR beta chains were recorded as cytomegalovirus-associated.

V lost 6 bases and J lost 5, with 25 bases in between. The CDR3 totals 17 residues. Germline CDR1 SEHNR, CDR2 FQNEAQ (reference sequence). As regards this clone: As yet, its antigen is unknown.

The assay was immunoSEQ multiplex PCR, and TCRdb's table has in-frame clones only and misses some. This sample yields 300,000 to 400,000 clones, of which roughly 90% are seen a single time; around 0.88% belongs to the top ten. This clonotype originated in a man aged 30 to 45 in good health and CMV-seronegative. Material: PBMCs. V is TRBV7-9 and J is TRBJ2-5, with a tentative D call TRBD2 (7 bases). The chain's CDR3 is CASRHPPDGGRRETQYF. CDR3 in DNA: TGTGCCAGCAGGCACCCGCCCGACGGGGGGCGGCGGGAGACCCAGTACTTC.